These 32 T cell receptor beta chains came from one sample sequenced in a study of cytomegalovirus exposure and HLA in healthy donors. The PCR employed 60 Vbeta primers together with 13 Jbeta primers. Sequenced by immunoSEQ multiplex PCR; TCRdb stores in-frame clones only, minus some. This repertoire includes about 170,000 clones. Sequencing input: PBMCs. Source of these receptors: a woman aged 55-75 years in good health and CMV-seronegative.

The J gene is TRBJ1-1, the V gene TRBV6-5, with TRBD1 matching over 8 bases. The germline V gene has CDR1 MNHEY and CDR2 SVGAGI. The CDR3 loop spans 16 amino acids. The junction had 7 bases not matched to a gene; V was cut back by 0 bases and J by 4 bases. CDR3 nucleotide sequence: TGTGCCAGCAGTTACTCGCAGGGGGCATTAGGCACTGAAGCTTTCTTT. This codes for CASSYSQGALGTEAFF.

The chain joins TRBV19 to TRBJ1-4; D might be TRBD1 (5 bases). CDR1 is LNHDA, CDR2 SQIVND, per germline (reference sequence). Trimming took 6 bases from V and 2 from J, leaving 13 bases between them. The CDR3 totals 15 residues. The CDR3 DNA sequence: TGTGCCAGTAGCCCCGGTACAGGCACTAATGAAAAACTGTTTTTT. The encoded protein is CASSPGTGTNEKLFF.

This chain links TRBV5-6 with TRBJ2-6; D perhaps matches TRBD1 (6 bases). The CDR3 has 17 residues. The germline V gene has CDR1 SGHDT and CDR2 YYEEEE. The ends were cut back, 5 bases at V and 2 bases at J, with 17 bases in the middle. The CDR3 sequence: CASRANTGSPGANVLTF. DNA for the CDR3: TGTGCCAGCAGGGCGAATACAGGGTCGCCTGGGGCCAACGTCCTGACTTTC.

The rearrangement links TRBV14 to TRBJ1-3; no reliable D call. Between the trimmed V and J ends, which lost 5 bases and 0 bases, there was a span of 11 bases. Germline CDR1 and CDR2: SGHDN and FVKESK. The CDR3 consists of 15 residues. The CDR3 DNA follows: TGTGCCAGCAGCTACCAACCTACCTCTGGAAACACCATATATTTT. The encoded protein is CASSYQPTSGNTIYF.

V gene TRBV4-1 combines with J gene TRBJ2-3, with D unclear. The CDR3 runs 14 residues. Germline lookup yields CDR1 MGHRA and CDR2 YSYEKL. V was cut by 2 bases and J by 0 bases, with 6 bases left in between. CDR3 in DNA: TGCGCCAGCAGCCAACTTTTTAGCACAGATACGCAGTATTTT. This translates into CASSQLFSTDTQYF.

In DNA, the CDR3 is TGTGCCAGCAGCCCCGCCCGGACAGGGGATCCCTACGAGCAGTACTTC. It specifies CASSPARTGDPYEQYF. The chain combines TRBV7-9 with TRBJ2-7; 9 bases fit TRBD1. Germline loops: CDR1 SEHNR, CDR2 FQNEAQ (reference sequence). The V and J ends lost 5 bases and 2 bases, in that order; junction bases with no gene match: 10. This CDR3 has 16 residues.

The chain joins TRBV9 to TRBJ1-3, with 10 bases matching TRBD1. Germline V gives CDR1 SGDLS, CDR2 YYNGEE. The CDR3 runs to 19 residues. The J segment lost 2 bases and the V segment lost 4 bases, leaving 15 bases of the junction unmatched. Written as DNA, the CDR3 is TGTGCCAGCAGCTCCCCCGGGGACAGGGGCCTCCCGACTGGAAACACCATATATTTT. Amino acid sequence: CASSSPGDRGLPTGNTIYF. Together with reference TRBV9 and TRBJ1-3, the CDR3 gives the full variable domain: DSGVTQTPKHLITATGQRVTLRCSPRSGDLSVYWYQQSLDQGLQFLIQYYNGEERAKGNILERFSAQQFPDLHSELNLSSLELGDSALYFCASSSPGDRGLPTGNTIYFGEGSWLTVV.

This sequence joins TRBV7-9 and TRBJ1-5; D not certain. Between the trimmed V and J ends, which lost 4 bases and 6 bases, there was a span of 7 bases. CDR3 length: 12 residues. Germline CDR1 and CDR2: SEHNR and FQNEAQ (reference sequence). CDR3 region: CASSSTGQPQHF. In DNA form, the CDR3 reads TGTGCCAGCAGCTCGACGGGTCAGCCCCAGCATTTT.

This chain joins TRBV10-3 and TRBJ2-7; D call uncertain. The CDR3 extends over 13 amino acids. The V end lost 4 bases, the J end lost 2 bases, and 9 bases lay between the germline ends. Germline V lookup: CDR1 ENHRY, CDR2 SYGVKD. The CDR3 sequence: CAISGRPPYEQYF. CDR3 nucleotides: TGTGCCATCAGTGGGCGGCCCCCCTACGAGCAGTACTTC.

This rearrangement joins TRBV10-3 to TRBJ2-3; D ambiguous. V was pared by 3 bases and J by 4 bases, with 8 bases between. This CDR3 spans 13 amino acids. Germline V lookup: CDR1 ENHRY, CDR2 SYGVKD. CDR3 in amino acids: CAISDTGADTQYF. The CDR3 DNA reads as TGTGCCATCAGTGATACCGGAGCAGATACGCAGTATTTT.

This chain connects TRBV5-1 to TRBJ1-2; D might be TRBD1 (6 bases). This CDR3 region has 14 residues. The germline V gene encodes CDR1 SGHRS and CDR2 YFSETQ. Trimming took 0 bases from V and 6 from J, leaving 12 bases between them. CDR3 bases: TGCGCCAGCAGCTTGGGAGCACAGGGTGATGGCTACACCTTC. This sequence encodes CASSLGAQGDGYTF. Based on the CDR3 plus reference TRBV5-1 and TRBJ1-2, the full variable domain is KAGVTQTPRYLIKTRGQQVTLSCSPISGHRSVSWYQQTPGQGLQFLFEYFSETQRNKGNFPGRFSGRQFSNSRSEMNVSTLELGDSALYLCASSLGAQGDGYTFGSGTRLTVV.

The chain couples TRBV5-1 to TRBJ2-1; D may be TRBD1 (6 bases). The CDR3 contains 14 residues. Germline assignment: CDR1 SGHRS and CDR2 YFSETQ. With 2 bases removed from V and 4 bases from J, the gap between germline ends came to 10 bases. The CDR3 coding sequence is TGCGCCAGCAGCTTCGGGCAGGGGTACAATGAGCAGTTCTTC. It translates to CASSFGQGYNEQFF.

The CDR3 region has the DNA TGTGCCAGCAGCCCGGGAGAGACCCAGTACTTC. This sequence encodes CASSPGETQYF. The chain uses TRBV7-9 and TRBJ2-5; D gene unclear. CDR1 is SEHNR and CDR2 is FQNEAQ in the germline V gene (reference sequence). The CDR3 consists of 11 residues. The V end was cut by 5 bases, the J end by 4 bases, with 5 bases between.

The V call is TRBV30, the J call TRBJ1-6; TRBD1 agrees at 8 bases. The germline gives CDR1 GTSNPN, CDR2 SVGIG (reference sequence). V shed 4 bases and J 6 bases; nucleotides not matched to a gene: 8. This CDR3 is 15 amino acids long. In nucleotides, the CDR3 is TGTGCCTGGACCAACGGACAGGGAATTAATTCACCCCTCCACTTT. Translated: CAWTNGQGINSPLHF. The variable domain in full, with the rest retrieved from reference TRBV30 and TRBJ1-6, is SQTIHQWPATLVQPVGSPLSLECTVEGTSNPNLYWYRQAAGRGLQLLFYSVGIGQISSEVPQNLSASRPQDRQFILSSKKLLLSDSGFYLCAWTNGQGINSPLHFGNGTRLTVT.

V usage is TRBV5-6 and J usage is TRBJ2-7; D is ambiguous. CDR3 size: 12 residues. The V end lost 5 bases, the J end lost 7 bases, and 13 bases lay between the germline ends. CDR1 and CDR2 from the germline V gene are SGHDT and YYEEEE. The CDR3 bases are TGTGCCAGCAGGTTCGCTAGGAGTGAGCAGTACTTC. It codes for CASRFARSEQYF. The complete variable domain, with remaining parts taken from reference TRBV5-6 and TRBJ2-7, reads DAGVTQSPTHLIKTRGQQVTLRCSPKSGHDTVSWYQQALGQGPQFIFQYYEEEERQRGNFPDRFSGHQFPNYSSELNVNALLLGDSALYLCASRFARSEQYFGPGTRLTVT.

J is TRBJ2-7 and V is TRBV10-2; 9 bases line up with TRBD2. The CDR3 consists of 16 residues. The germline V gene has CDR1 WSHSY and CDR2 SAAADI. Trimming removed 3 bases from V and 3 bases from J; junction bases left unmatched: 9. The DNA for the CDR3 is TGCGCCAGCAGTGAAAATAAAGCGGGAGGACTCTACGAGCAGTACTTC. Protein: CASSENKAGGLYEQYF.

The rearrangement joins TRBV5-1 to TRBJ2-5, with D possibly TRBD1 on 5 matching bases. The CDR3 runs to 13 residues. V was cut by 1 base and J by 5 bases, with 9 bases left in between. Germline V gene lookup returns CDR1 SGHRS and CDR2 YFSETQ. The CDR3 is CASSLNRRETQYF. CDR3 DNA sequence: TGCGCCAGCAGCTTGAACAGGCGGGAGACCCAGTACTTC.

This chain uses TRBV18 with TRBJ2-6; no firm D call. V was pared by 4 bases and J by 6 bases, with 7 bases between. This CDR3 has 13 amino acids. Germline CDR1 reads KGHSH; CDR2 reads LQKENI. CDR3 DNA sequence: TGTGCCAGCTCACTTAATATGGCCAACGTCCTGACTTTC. Encoded protein: CASSLNMANVLTF.

This chain's CDR3 is CASGYGTDSYNEQFF. CDR3 nucleotides: TGTGCCAGCGGCTATGGCACCGACTCCTACAATGAGCAGTTCTTC. V is TRBV5-8 and J is TRBJ2-1, with unresolved D. Germline values: CDR1 SGHTS, CDR2 YDEGEE. This CDR3 spans 15 amino acids. Trimming took 7 bases from V and 0 from J, leaving 14 bases between them.

Comments on this clone: This same CDR3 is encoded by further DNA sequences in the sample. The rearrangement uses TRBV5-1 and TRBJ2-3, with 9 bases aligning to TRBD1. The CDR3 extends over 17 amino acids. J was trimmed by 4 bases and V by 4 bases; bases with no gene match: 13. Germline CDR1 reads SGHRS; CDR2 reads YFSETQ. CDR3 loop: CASSTRPTGGRSDTQYF. The CDR3 coding sequence is TGCGCCAGCAGCACCAGACCGACAGGGGGTAGGTCAGATACGCAGTATTTT. Combining the CDR3 with reference TRBV5-1 and TRBJ2-3 gives the whole variable domain KAGVTQTPRYLIKTRGQQVTLSCSPISGHRSVSWYQQTPGQGLQFLFEYFSETQRNKGNFPGRFSGRQFSNSRSEMNVSTLELGDSALYLCASSTRPTGGRSDTQYFGPGTRLTVL.

The V call is TRBV25-1, the J call TRBJ1-1; possible D gene TRBD1, 5 bases. Germline assignment: CDR1 MGHDK and CDR2 SYGVNS. Trimming removed 5 bases at V and 0 bases at J, with 16 bases between. CDR3 length equals 16 residues. The DNA of the CDR3 is TGTGCCAGCAGTCCCTCAGGGCCGACAGTGAACACTGAAGCTTTCTTT. Its protein product is CASSPSGPTVNTEAFF.

This rearrangement joins TRBV18 to TRBJ1-4; a possible D gene is TRBD1 (5 bases). The CDR3 covers 15 residues. Per the germline V gene, CDR1 is KGHSH and CDR2 is LQKENI. Trimming shortened V by 2 bases and J by 5 bases, and 12 bases separated the two germline ends. CDR3: CASSPRDSKNEKLFF. Written as DNA, the CDR3 is TGTGCCAGCTCACCAAGGGACTCTAAAAATGAAAAACTGTTTTTT.

The genes are TRBV11-2 and TRBJ2-1, with 9 bases lining up with TRBD1. Germline trimming cut 3 bases from V and 8 bases from J; bases unmatched to any gene: 8. The CDR3 runs to 15 residues. Germline V gives CDR1 SGHAT, CDR2 FQNNGV. CDR3 region: CASSLERDRAYEQFF. CDR3 in DNA: TGTGCCAGCAGCTTGGAGAGGGACAGGGCATATGAGCAGTTCTTC. The full variable domain, its missing parts supplied by reference TRBV11-2 and TRBJ2-1, is EAGVAQSPRYKIIEKRQSVAFWCNPISGHATLYWYQQILGQGPKLLIQFQNNGVVDDSQLPKDRFSAERLKGVDSTLKIQPAKLEDSAVYLCASSLERDRAYEQFFGPGTRLTVL.

The J gene is TRBJ2-1, the V gene TRBV11-3, with D maybe TRBD1 (6 bases). This CDR3 is built from 14 residues. Trimming left V 5 bases short and J 8 bases short, with 16 bases between. Germline values: CDR1 SGHNT, CDR2 YENEEA. CDR3 nucleotides: TGTGCCAGCAGCGCCTACCGGGACATCGATGAGCAGTTCTTC. The encoded protein is CASSAYRDIDEQFF.

The chain links TRBV7-2 to TRBJ2-5; 9 nucleotides agree with TRBD1. J was trimmed by 4 bases and V by 5 bases; bases with no gene match: 8. The CDR3 length is 15 residues. The germline CDR1 and CDR2 sequences are SGHTA and FQGNSA. The DNA for the CDR3 is TGTGCCAGCAGCAACCACAGGGGGCGCTTAGAGACCCAGTACTTC. This sequence encodes CASSNHRGRLETQYF.

V is TRBV10-2 and J is TRBJ2-7, with 7 bases identical to TRBD2. Germline assignment: CDR1 WSHSY and CDR2 SAAADI. The CDR3 sequence is 14 residues long. V lost 4 bases and J lost 4; bases outside the gene matches: 7. The CDR3 sequence: CASSGLASGYEQYF. CDR3 nucleotides: TGCGCCAGCAGTGGACTAGCCTCAGGATACGAGCAGTACTTC.

The rearrangement joins TRBV29-1 to TRBJ1-2; TRBD1 matches at 8 bases. Germline loops: CDR1 SQVTM, CDR2 ANQGSEA. The length of the CDR3 is 15 residues. Losses at the gene ends were 4 bases for V and 1 base for J; bases not matched to a gene: 8. The chain's CDR3 is CSVGSTGVINYGYTF. The CDR3 nucleotides are TGCAGCGTTGGCTCGACAGGGGTTATTAACTATGGCTACACCTTC.

The rearrangement links TRBV7-9 to TRBJ1-2, with D possibly being TRBD1 (6 bases). Trimming left V 1 base short and J 0 bases short, with 12 bases between. Per the germline V gene, CDR1 is SEHNR and CDR2 is FQNEAQ (reference sequence). The CDR3 runs 16 residues. CDR3 DNA: TGTGCCAGCAGCTTAGTTTCGGGACAACCTAACTATGGCTACACCTTC. It yields the protein CASSLVSGQPNYGYTF.

The V gene is TRBV27, the J gene TRBJ2-6; D might be TRBD1 (5 bases). CDR1 and CDR2 from the germline V gene are MNHEY and SMNVEV (reference sequence). The V end lost 6 bases, the J end lost 3 bases, and 9 bases lay between the germline ends. There are 14 residues in the CDR3. The CDR3 DNA reads as TGTGCCAGCAGGGGTCAGGGTGGGGCCAACGTCCTGACTTTC. Its translation: CASRGQGGANVLTF.

To note about this clone: The sample contains more than one DNA sequence encoding this CDR3. This chain uses TRBV5-4 with TRBJ1-6; maybe TRBD1 (5 bases). Per the germline V gene, CDR1 is SGHNT and CDR2 is YYREEE (reference sequence). The CDR3 has 16 amino acids. With 2 bases removed from V and 2 bases from J, the gap between germline ends came to 11 bases. The DNA of the CDR3 is TGTGCCAGCAGCTTATCCGGGGGAACCTATAATTCACCCCTCCACTTT. Translated, it gives CASSLSGGTYNSPLHF.

The rearrangement links TRBV5-1 to TRBJ1-4; D uncertain. This CDR3 spans 15 amino acids. CDR1 is SGHRS, CDR2 YFSETQ, per germline. The ends were cut back, 0 bases at V and 6 bases at J, with 12 bases in the middle. The CDR3: CASSLGPHLDEKLFF. CDR3 coding DNA: TGCGCCAGCAGCTTGGGGCCCCACCTTGATGAAAAACTGTTTTTT. The full variable domain, rest sourced from reference TRBV5-1 and TRBJ1-4, is KAGVTQTPRYLIKTRGQQVTLSCSPISGHRSVSWYQQTPGQGLQFLFEYFSETQRNKGNFPGRFSGRQFSNSRSEMNVSTLELGDSALYLCASSLGPHLDEKLFFGSGTQLSVL.

The gene calls are TRBV10-3 and TRBJ1-2; no clear D. V was shortened by 2 bases and J by 11 bases, with 9 bases between the two germline ends. The CDR3 runs to 11 residues. The germline CDR1 and CDR2 sequences are ENHRY and SYGVKD. The CDR3 sequence is CAISEGRGYTF. The CDR3 DNA sequence: TGTGCCATCAGTGAGGGGAGAGGGTACACCTTC.